Listed below are T cell receptor beta chains from one sample, sequenced in a study of human T cells and chemical hapten exposure. A single record per CDR3 protein comes from TCRdb applying MiXCR to the RACE reads. The sample holds some 340,000 distinct CDR3 sequences; about 7% are singletons and the top ten take approximately 8.9%. The specimen comprised whole blood, sampled in connection with sensitization to the hapten diphenylcyclopropenone (DPC). These receptors were taken from a woman aged 18-29 years with alopecia areata. Some clones in this sample may be carry-over from other donors' samples. Each CDR3 is given with its conserved first and last residue. The listing skips clone size in some rows; elsewhere it reads once, few, many or a size class.

>TRBJ1-1|few|TRBV29-1
CSVSTEVQGTEAFF
>TRBJ1-5|few|TRBV28
CASSRAGTGGNQPQHF
>TRBJ2-6|NA|TRBV6-5
CASSYAWGGGANVLTF
>TRBJ1-2|few|TRBV7-2
CASSPNNYGYTF
>TRBJ1-3|many|TRBV7-8
CASSLADEIGNTIYF
>TRBJ1-6|few|TRBV20-1
CSARETGVNSPLHF
>TRBJ2-7|few|TRBV5-4
CASSYTSGVEQYF
>TRBJ2-2|few|TRBV11-1
CASRMTGSTGELFF
>TRBJ1-1|few|TRBV5-6
CASSLLFTENTEAFF
>TRBJ1-1|many|TRBV6-5
CASRLGQGDTEAFF
>TRBJ1-1|NA|TRBV29-1
CSVDGDRVPEAFF
>TRBJ1-1|few|TRBV12-3/TRBV12-4
CASSKQGDTEAFF
>TRBJ2-3|many|TRBV10-3
CAISLDKSTDTQYF
>TRBJ2-2|NA|TRBV15
CATRSRGHTGELFF
>TRBJ1-1|NA|TRBV6-2/TRBV6-3
CASSPPEGFTEAFF
>TRBJ2-2|few|TRBV3-1
CASARGDYNTGELFF
>TRBJ2-5|many|TRBV12-3/TRBV12-4
CASSLSGSGKYF
>TRBJ2-1|many|TRBV12-5
CASGLDKRGAPDEQFF
>TRBJ1-6|many|TRBV7-2
CASSLDFSGQGVSPLHF
>TRBJ1-5|NA|TRBV6-1
CASRTDPGDNQPQHF
>TRBJ2-2|NA|TRBV7-6
CASSPREGTGELFF
>TRBJ2-3|many|TRBV2
CASSLEGGHADTQYF
>TRBJ1-3|NA|TRBV29-1
CSVVQGVSGNTIYF